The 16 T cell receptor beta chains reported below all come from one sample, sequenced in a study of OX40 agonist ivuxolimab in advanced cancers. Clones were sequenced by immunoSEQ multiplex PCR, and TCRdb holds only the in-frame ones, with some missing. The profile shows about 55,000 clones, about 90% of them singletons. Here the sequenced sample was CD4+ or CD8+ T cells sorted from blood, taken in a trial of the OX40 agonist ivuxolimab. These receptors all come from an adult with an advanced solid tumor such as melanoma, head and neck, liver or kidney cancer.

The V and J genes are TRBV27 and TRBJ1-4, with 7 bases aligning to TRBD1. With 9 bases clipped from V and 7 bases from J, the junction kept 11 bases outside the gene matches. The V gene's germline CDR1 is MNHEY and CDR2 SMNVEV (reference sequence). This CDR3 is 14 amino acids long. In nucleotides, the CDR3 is TGTGCCAGTACCCCCCGGACAGGTTCTGAAAAACTGTTTTTT. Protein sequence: CASTPRTGSEKLFF.

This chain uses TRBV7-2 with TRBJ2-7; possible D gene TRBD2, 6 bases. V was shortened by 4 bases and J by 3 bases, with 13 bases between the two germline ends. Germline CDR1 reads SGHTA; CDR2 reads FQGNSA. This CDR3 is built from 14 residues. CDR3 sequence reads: CASSWAGHSYEQYF. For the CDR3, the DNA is TGTGCCAGCAGCTGGGCGGGGCATAGCTACGAGCAGTACTTC.

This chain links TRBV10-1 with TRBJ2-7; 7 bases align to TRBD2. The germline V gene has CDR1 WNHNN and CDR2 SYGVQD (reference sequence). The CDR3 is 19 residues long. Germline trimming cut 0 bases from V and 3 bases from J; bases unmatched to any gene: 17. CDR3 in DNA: TGCGCCAGCAGTGAGTCGGTTCTACGTTTTCCCGGACTAGACTACGAGCAGTACTTC. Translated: CASSESVLRFPGLDYEQYF.

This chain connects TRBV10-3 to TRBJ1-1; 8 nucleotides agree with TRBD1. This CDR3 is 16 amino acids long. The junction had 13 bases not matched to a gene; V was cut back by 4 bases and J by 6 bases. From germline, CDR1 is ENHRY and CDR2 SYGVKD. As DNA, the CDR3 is TGTGCCATCAGTGGCGACAGGGGCCCGAACACTGCTGAAGCTTTCTTT. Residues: CAISGDRGPNTAEAFF.

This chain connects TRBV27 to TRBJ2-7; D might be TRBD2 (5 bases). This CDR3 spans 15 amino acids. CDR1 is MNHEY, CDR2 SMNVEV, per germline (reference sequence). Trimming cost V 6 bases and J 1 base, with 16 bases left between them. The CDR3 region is CASRPNGVVSYEQYF. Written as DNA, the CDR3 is TGTGCCAGCAGACCGAACGGGGTGGTATCCTACGAGCAGTACTTC.

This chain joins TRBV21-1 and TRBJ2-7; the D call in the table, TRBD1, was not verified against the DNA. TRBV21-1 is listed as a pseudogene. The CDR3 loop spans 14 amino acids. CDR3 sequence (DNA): TGTGCCAGCAGCAAGAGTCCGGGACAGTACGAGCAGTACTTC. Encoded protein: CASSKSPGQYEQYF.

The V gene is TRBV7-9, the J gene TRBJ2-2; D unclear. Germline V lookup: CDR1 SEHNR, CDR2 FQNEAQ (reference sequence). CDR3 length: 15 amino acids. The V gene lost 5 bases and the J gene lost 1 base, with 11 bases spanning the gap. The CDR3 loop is CASSLPKLNTGELFF. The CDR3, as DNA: TGTGCCAGCAGCCTACCGAAGCTGAACACCGGGGAGCTGTTTTTT.

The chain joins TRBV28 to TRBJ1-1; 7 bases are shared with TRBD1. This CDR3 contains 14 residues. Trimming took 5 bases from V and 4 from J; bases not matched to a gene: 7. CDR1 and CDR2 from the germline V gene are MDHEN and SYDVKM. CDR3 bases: TGTGCCAGCAGTGCCGGGGGACAGTTCACTGAAGCTTTCTTT. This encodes CASSAGGQFTEAFF.

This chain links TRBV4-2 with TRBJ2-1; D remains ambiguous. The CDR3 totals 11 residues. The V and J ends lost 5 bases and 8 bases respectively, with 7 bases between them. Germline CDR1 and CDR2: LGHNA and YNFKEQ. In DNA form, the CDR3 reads TGTGCCAGCAGCTCCCAGGATGAGCAGTTCTTC. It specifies CASSSQDEQFF.

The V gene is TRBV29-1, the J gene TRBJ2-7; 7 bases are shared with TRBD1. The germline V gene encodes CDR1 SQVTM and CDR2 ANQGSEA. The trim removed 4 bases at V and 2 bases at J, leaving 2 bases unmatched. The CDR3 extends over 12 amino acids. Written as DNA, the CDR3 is TGCAGCGTTGGACAGGGCGCCTACGAGCAGTACTTC. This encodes CSVGQGAYEQYF.

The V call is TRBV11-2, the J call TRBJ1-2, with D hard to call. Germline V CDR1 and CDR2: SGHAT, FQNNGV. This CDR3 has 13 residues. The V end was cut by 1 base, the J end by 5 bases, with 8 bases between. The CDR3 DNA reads TGTGCCAGCAGCTTAGCCGGGCCTTATGGCTACACCTTC. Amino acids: CASSLAGPYGYTF. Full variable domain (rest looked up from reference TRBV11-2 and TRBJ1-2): EAGVAQSPRYKIIEKRQSVAFWCNPISGHATLYWYQQILGQGPKLLIQFQNNGVVDDSQLPKDRFSAERLKGVDSTLKIQPAKLEDSAVYLCASSLAGPYGYTFGSGTRLTVV.

The CDR3 DNA reads TGTGCCAGCAGTTTCCCTCATGGACTAGCGGGAGAGACTGAGCAGTTCTTC. Amino acids: CASSFPHGLAGETEQFF. The rearrangement joins TRBV28 to TRBJ2-1; 13 bases match TRBD2. CDR1 and CDR2 from the germline V gene are MDHEN and SYDVKM. After removal of 3 bases from V and 9 bases from J, the junction contained 11 bases not matched to a gene. The CDR3 totals 17 residues.

CDR3 loop: CASSASGRYNEQFF. The DNA of the CDR3 is TGTGCCAGCAGTGCTAGCGGGAGGTACAATGAGCAGTTCTTC. V usage is TRBV25-1 and J usage is TRBJ2-1, with 11 bases aligning to TRBD2. The CDR3 is 14 residues long. Germline CDR1 MGHDK, CDR2 SYGVNS. The junction had 0 bases not matched to a gene; V was cut back by 4 bases and J by 4 bases.

CDR3 in amino acids: CASSFSSGSSETQYF. CDR3 coding DNA: TGTGCCAGCAGCTTTAGCAGTGGGTCGTCGGAGACCCAGTACTTC. The chain combines TRBV11-2 with TRBJ2-5, with no clear D. V was cut by 3 bases and J by 5 bases, with 16 bases left in between. Germline CDR1 and CDR2: SGHAT and FQNNGV. CDR3 length equals 15 residues.

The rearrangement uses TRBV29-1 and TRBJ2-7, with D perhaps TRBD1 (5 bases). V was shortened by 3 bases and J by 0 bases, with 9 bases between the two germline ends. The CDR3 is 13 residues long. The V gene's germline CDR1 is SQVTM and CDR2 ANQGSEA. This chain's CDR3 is CSVDKGNSYEQYF. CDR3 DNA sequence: TGCAGCGTTGATAAGGGGAACTCCTACGAGCAGTACTTC.

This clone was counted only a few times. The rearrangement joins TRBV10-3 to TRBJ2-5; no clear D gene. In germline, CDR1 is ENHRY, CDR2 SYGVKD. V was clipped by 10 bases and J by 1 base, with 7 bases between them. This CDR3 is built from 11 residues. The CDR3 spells CATQIQETQYF. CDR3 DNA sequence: TGTGCCACGCAGATCCAAGAGACCCAGTACTTC.